These 27 T cell receptor beta chains were all obtained from the same sample, sequenced in a study of vaccination effects on CD4 cells after COVID-19. Which antigens these TCRs recognize remains unknown. Pools of viral peptides were used by the ViraFEST assay to expand antigen-specific CD4+ T cells ahead of sequencing. A roughly ten-day culture period preceded the isolation of CD4+ T cells. Of the BNT162b2 and mRNA-1273 vaccines, participants received two doses of one or the other. Here immunoSEQ multiplex PCR was the method, and the copy in TCRdb shows in-frame clones only, minus some. Of just under 60,000 clones detected, about 73% appear once; the ten largest clones hold roughly 2%. The sequenced sample was CD4+ T cells from PBMCs cultured with HCoV-OC43 spike peptides, obtained after COVID-19 vaccination. Subset indicated: HCoV-OC43 spike overlapping peptide pool stimulation. These receptors all come from a human donor who received a COVID-19 vaccine.

This chain connects TRBV2 to TRBJ1-6; TRBD1 matches 8 bases. The CDR3 has 14 amino acids. Trimming cost V 4 bases and J 7 bases; bases outside gene matches: 3. CDR1 and CDR2 (germline): SNHLY, FYNNEI. CDR3 sequence: CASSANRGNSPLHF. The CDR3 DNA reads TGTGCCAGCAGTGCTAACAGGGGGAATTCACCCCTCCACTTT.

The chain employs TRBV7-9 and TRBJ2-2; TRBD1 aligns across 8 bases. This CDR3 is 14 amino acids long. Per germline, CDR1 SEHNR and CDR2 FQNEAQ (reference sequence). CDR3 coding DNA: TGTGCTCAACCGGGACAGGCTAACACCGGGGAGCTGTTTTTT. Translating it yields CAQPGQANTGELFF.

The chain combines TRBV19 with TRBJ1-2; D may be TRBD1 (6 bases). The CDR3 covers 15 residues. Germline assignment: CDR1 LNHDA and CDR2 SQIVND (reference sequence). Trimming removed 6 bases at V and 8 bases at J, with 22 bases between. The CDR3 loop reads CASRGRGNIQEGYTF. CDR3 in DNA: TGTGCCAGTAGGGGCAGGGGAAACATTCAGGAAGGCTACACCTTC. The full variable domain, its missing parts supplied by reference TRBV19 and TRBJ1-2, is DGGITQSPKYLFRKEGQNVTLSCEQNLNHDAMYWYRQDPGQGLRLIYYSQIVNDFQKGDIAEGYSVSREKKESFPLTVTSAQKNPTAFYLCASRGRGNIQEGYTFGSGTRLTVV.

This chain links TRBV5-1 with TRBJ2-5; 9 nucleotides align to TRBD1. The J segment lost 5 bases and the V segment lost 4 bases, leaving 9 bases of the junction unmatched. The CDR3 loop spans 15 amino acids. CDR1 and CDR2 from the germline V gene are SGHRS and YFSETQ. In DNA form, the CDR3 reads TGCGCCAGCAGCCTCCGAACAGGGGGCCGGGAGACCCAGTACTTC. Its protein is CASSLRTGGRETQYF.

This chain links TRBV11-3 with TRBJ2-5; 12 nucleotides line up with TRBD2. Germline assignment: CDR1 SGHNT and CDR2 YENEEA. There are 16 residues in the CDR3. V gave up 4 bases and J gave up 5 bases; unmatched junction bases: 8. CDR3 sequence reads: CASSYRTSGVGETQYF. In DNA, the CDR3 is TGTGCCAGCAGCTATCGGACTAGCGGGGTAGGGGAGACCCAGTACTTC.

This rearrangement joins TRBV5-8 to TRBJ2-3, with 7 bases lining up with TRBD2. CDR1 SGHTS and CDR2 YDEGEE come from the germline V gene. V gave up 7 bases and J gave up 0 bases; unmatched junction bases: 8. This CDR3 region has 15 residues. In DNA form, the CDR3 reads TGTGCCAGCCCAAATTGGGAGGGAAGCACAGATACGCAGTATTTT. Protein product: CASPNWEGSTDTQYF.

This sequence joins TRBV7-9 and TRBJ1-4; weak D call: TRBD1 (5 bases). V lost 7 bases, J lost 2 bases, and 11 bases lay in between. This CDR3 has 14 amino acids. Per the germline V gene, CDR1 is SEHNR and CDR2 is FQNEAQ (reference sequence). CDR3: CASMMRGTNEKLFF. The CDR3 DNA reads as TGTGCCAGCATGATGCGGGGGACTAATGAAAAACTGTTTTTT.

The chain has TRBV14 and TRBJ1-6; 9 bases fit TRBD1. V shed 4 bases and J 10 bases; nucleotides not matched to a gene: 11. The germline gives CDR1 SGHDN, CDR2 FVKESK. This CDR3 region has 16 residues. CDR3 loop: CASSLRRDRVQSPLHF. The CDR3, as DNA: TGTGCCAGCAGCCTACGACGGGACAGGGTACAATCACCCCTCCACTTT.

This CDR3 is CASSSPLAGVDTDTQYF. For the CDR3, the DNA is TGTGCCAGCAGCTCACCACTAGCGGGGGTAGACACAGATACGCAGTATTTT. The chain couples TRBV7-2 to TRBJ2-3; 11 bases are a match to TRBD2. Trimming took 4 bases from V and 2 from J; bases not matched to a gene: 8. The CDR3 has 17 residues. Looked up from germline, CDR1 is SGHTA and CDR2 is FQGNSA.

The rearrangement links TRBV7-2 to TRBJ2-7; weak D call: TRBD1 (6 bases). The CDR3 consists of 13 residues. Trimming left V 2 bases short and J 3 bases short, with 8 bases between. Germline V CDR1 and CDR2: SGHTA, FQGNSA. The CDR3, as DNA: TGTGCCAGCAGCTTAACAGGGTACTACGAGCAGTACGTC. Translating gives CASSLTGYYEQYV.

The J gene is TRBJ1-1, the V gene TRBV5-1; D unresolved. CDR3 length: 14 amino acids. Germline CDR1 SGHRS, CDR2 YFSETQ. Trimming removed 4 bases from V and 0 bases from J, with 10 bases in between. As DNA, the CDR3 is TGCGCCAGCAGCCCCGGTTCGGTGAACACTGAAGCTTTCTTT. Translating it yields CASSPGSVNTEAFF. The entire variable domain, with the rest obtained from reference TRBV5-1 and TRBJ1-1, is as follows: KAGVTQTPRYLIKTRGQQVTLSCSPISGHRSVSWYQQTPGQGLQFLFEYFSETQRNKGNFPGRFSGRQFSNSRSEMNVSTLELGDSALYLCASSPGSVNTEAFFGQGTRLTVV.

The CDR3 spells CASSQEGTPQETQYF. The CDR3 DNA is TGCGCCAGCAGCCAAGAAGGGACACCGCAAGAGACCCAGTACTTC. This chain links TRBV4-1 with TRBJ2-5, with D possibly being TRBD1 (6 bases). Trimming shortened V by 0 bases and J by 2 bases, and 10 bases separated the two germline ends. Germline CDR1 and CDR2: MGHRA and YSYEKL. This CDR3 spans 15 amino acids.

This clone showed up just a few times. This sequence joins TRBV5-1 and TRBJ2-5, with D possibly TRBD2 on 7 matching bases. Trimming left V 1 base short and J 1 base short, with 11 bases between. The CDR3 totals 15 residues. Germline CDR1 and CDR2: SGHRS and YFSETQ. In DNA, the CDR3 is TGCGCCAGCAGCTTGTGGGGGGGGCCCCAAGAGACCCAGTACTTC. Translation: CASSLWGGPQETQYF.

This rearrangement joins TRBV5-1 to TRBJ1-3; a weak D match, TRBD1 (5 bases). The V end lost 4 bases, the J end lost 4 bases, and 15 bases lay between the germline ends. The CDR3 is 15 residues long. Germline values: CDR1 SGHRS, CDR2 YFSETQ. CDR3 loop: CASSPRDGGGNTIYF. The DNA for the CDR3 is TGCGCCAGCAGCCCCAGGGACGGAGGAGGAAACACCATATATTTT.

The rearrangement links TRBV30 to TRBJ1-3; D is ambiguous. Trimming shortened V by 7 bases and J by 3 bases, and 7 bases separated the two germline ends. The germline V gene encodes CDR1 GTSNPN and CDR2 SVGIG (reference sequence). The CDR3 totals 11 residues. CDR3: CAFHSGNTIYF. DNA of the CDR3: TGTGCCTTCCACAGTGGAAACACCATATATTTT.

V usage is TRBV7-9 and J usage is TRBJ2-1; TRBD2 agrees at 7 bases. Germline lookup yields CDR1 SEHNR and CDR2 FQNEAQ (reference sequence). Trimming removed 3 bases from V and 0 bases from J; junction bases left unmatched: 8. This CDR3 region has 17 residues. The CDR3 here is CASSFPTSSSSYNEQFF. The CDR3 nucleotides read TGTGCCAGCAGCTTTCCGACTAGCTCTAGCTCCTACAATGAGCAGTTCTTC.

In this sample, this clone turned up once. The V call is TRBV18, the J call TRBJ2-5; 12 bases are shared with TRBD2. The CDR3 is 15 residues long. Germline V gene data show CDR1 as KGHSH and CDR2 as LQKENI. V trimming: 6 bases; J trimming: 3 bases; junction bases outside the gene matches: 5. The DNA for the CDR3 is TGTGCCAGCTCTCTATGGACTAGCGGGGAAGAGACCCAGTACTTC. Encoded protein: CASSLWTSGEETQYF.

The genes are TRBV25-1 and TRBJ1-4, with D possibly matching TRBD1 (6 bases). Germline loops: CDR1 MGHDK, CDR2 SYGVNS. The ends were cut back, 2 bases at V and 8 bases at J, with 6 bases in the middle. CDR3 size: 12 residues. In DNA, the CDR3 is TGTGCCAGCAGTGAAGACAGGGAAAAACTGTTTTTT. It translates to CASSEDREKLFF.

The gene calls are TRBV5-1 and TRBJ1-1, with 7 positions matching TRBD1. Germline assignment: CDR1 SGHRS and CDR2 YFSETQ. The CDR3 is 13 residues long. The V gene end was trimmed by 4 bases and the J gene end by 9 bases; junction bases not matched to a gene: 9. CDR3 in DNA: TGCGCCAGCAGCGGAACCGACAGGGTAAAAGCTTTCTTT. Amino acid sequence: CASSGTDRVKAFF.

The genes are TRBV2 and TRBJ1-1; no reliable D call. CDR3 length: 13 residues. Trimming removed 5 bases at V and 1 base at J, with 8 bases between. Germline V gene lookup returns CDR1 SNHLY and CDR2 FYNNEI. The CDR3 is CASSLIGNTEAFF. As DNA, the CDR3 is TGTGCCAGCAGTCTAATAGGGAACACTGAAGCTTTCTTT.

The chain recombines TRBV6-5 with TRBJ1-2; TRBD1 matches 8 bases. The V and J ends lost 6 bases and 4 bases, in that order; junction bases with no gene match: 4. The CDR3 consists of 13 residues. CDR1 MNHEY and CDR2 SVGAGI come from the germline V gene. The CDR3 DNA reads TGTGCCAGCAGGCGAGGACAGGGCTATGGCTACACCTTC. Amino acids: CASRRGQGYGYTF.

The chain carries TRBV2 and TRBJ2-3; D unclear. Germline lookup yields CDR1 SNHLY and CDR2 FYNNEI. This CDR3 contains 10 residues. Trimming took off 7 bases at V and 4 bases at J, with 3 bases between the two ends. In DNA form, the CDR3 reads TGTGCCAGCAAACCAGATACGCAGTATTTT. Translating it yields CASKPDTQYF.

The chain has TRBV2 and TRBJ1-6; TRBD1 matches 10 bases. This CDR3 spans 14 amino acids. Germline assignment: CDR1 SNHLY and CDR2 FYNNEI. V lost 4 bases to trimming and J lost 7 bases; unmatched junction nucleotides: 1. The CDR3 reads CASSAGQGNSPLHF. DNA of the CDR3: TGTGCCAGCAGTGCGGGACAGGGGAATTCACCCCTCCACTTT.

The V gene is TRBV28, the J gene TRBJ2-2, with D perhaps given as TRBD1 or TRBD2 (6 bases each). This CDR3 is 15 amino acids long. V was clipped by 4 bases and J by 6 bases, with 15 bases between them. Germline V gene lookup returns CDR1 MDHEN and CDR2 SYDVKM. This chain's CDR3 is CASSYPGARAGELFF. CDR3 DNA sequence: TGTGCCAGCAGTTATCCGGGGGCGAGGGCCGGGGAGCTGTTTTTT.

This clone was detected only once. This chain connects TRBV15 to TRBJ2-7; D gene uncertain. The CDR3 sequence is 13 residues long. V was clipped by 0 bases and J by 4 bases, with 7 bases between them. Germline V gives CDR1 LNHNV, CDR2 YYDKDF (reference sequence). In nucleotides, the CDR3 is TGTGCCACCAGCAGAGATAAGGGTTACGAGCAGTACGTC. Protein sequence: CATSRDKGYEQYV.

The chain recombines TRBV5-4 with TRBJ1-2; TRBD1 might be the D (5 bases). V lost 0 bases and J 6 bases, leaving 9 bases between the germline ends. The CDR3 is made up of 13 amino acids. Germline V gives CDR1 SGHNT, CDR2 YYREEE (reference sequence). CDR3 in amino acids: CASSLAPGDGYTF. For the CDR3, the DNA is TGTGCCAGCAGCTTGGCCCCGGGGGATGGCTACACCTTC.

The chain links TRBV15 to TRBJ2-3; the match to TRBD1 covers 8 bases. V shed 3 bases, J shed 0 bases, and the junction held 8 bases outside the gene matches. The CDR3 extends over 17 amino acids. The germline V gene has CDR1 LNHNV and CDR2 YYDKDF (reference sequence). The CDR3 is CATSRPGQATSTDTQYF. CDR3 DNA sequence: TGTGCCACCAGCAGGCCGGGACAGGCCACCAGCACAGATACGCAGTATTTT.